This TCR beta chain is drawn from a study of molecular identifiers for immune sequencing clone quantification. The study's findings and limits: Among effectors, clones above 20 RNA copies held over 97% of molecules; among naive cells, under 1%. Spiked TCR RNA from one Jurkat cell reportedly showed up when mixed among some 1 million naive cells.

Previously described methods and listed TCR primers were employed for the bulk TCR libraries. MiXCR, applied by TCRdb to the PCR reads, yields one record per CDR3 protein. Of some 590,000 distinct CDR3 sequences listed, around 25% are singletons. A remark on this clonotype: Its matching antigen is unknown.

CDR1 and CDR2 (germline): SEHNR, FQNEAQ (reference sequence). The CDR3 runs 16 residues. Unmatched junction bases numbered 7, after V lost 1 base and J lost 7 bases. The authors sorted naive CD8 T cells as CD8+CD4-CCR7+CD45RA+. The receptor's source is a human donor in good health. Some libraries in this study had Jurkat cell RNA spiked in. V usage is TRBV7-9 and J usage is TRBJ2-1, with 10 bases lining up with TRBD2. The sample taken for sequencing was naive CD8+ T cells from blood, with Jurkat cell RNA spiked in. Sample subset: FACS-sorted CD8+CD4-CCR7+CD45RA+ naive T cells. DNA for the CDR3: TGTGCCAGCAGCTTAGGAACTAGCGGGGTTCGGAATGAGCAGTTCTTC. Encoded protein: CASSLGTSGVRNEQFF.